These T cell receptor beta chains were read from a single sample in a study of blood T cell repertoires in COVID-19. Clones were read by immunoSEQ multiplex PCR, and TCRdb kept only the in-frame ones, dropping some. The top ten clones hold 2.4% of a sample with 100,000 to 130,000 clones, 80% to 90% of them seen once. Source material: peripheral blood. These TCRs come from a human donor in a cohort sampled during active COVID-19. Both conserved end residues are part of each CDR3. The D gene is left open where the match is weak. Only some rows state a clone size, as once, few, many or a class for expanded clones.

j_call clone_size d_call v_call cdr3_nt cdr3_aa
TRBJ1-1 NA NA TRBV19 TGTGCCAGCCGCTCGCCCCAGGCTAACACTGAAGCTTTCTTT CASRSPQANTEAFF
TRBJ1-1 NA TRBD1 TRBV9 TGTGCCAGCAGCGTAACACAGGGGATGAACACTGAAGCTTTCTTT CASSVTQGMNTEAFF
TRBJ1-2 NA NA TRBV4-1 TGCGCCAGCAGCCAAGTCATGCGGGGGGACTATGGCTACACCTTC CASSQVMRGDYGYTF
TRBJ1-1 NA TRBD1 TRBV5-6 TGTGCCAGCAGCTTGGGAGGGGGCATCGCCGGGGGCACTGAAGCTTTCTTT CASSLGGGIAGGTEAFF
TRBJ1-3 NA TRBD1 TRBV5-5 TGTGCCAGCAGCTTCCGTGGGGCAGGGGGCAGTGGAAACACCATATATTTT CASSFRGAGGSGNTIYF
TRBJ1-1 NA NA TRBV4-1 TGCGCCAGCAGCCTAGTTGGGGCCCGACCGATGAACACTGAAGCTTTCTTT CASSLVGARPMNTEAFF
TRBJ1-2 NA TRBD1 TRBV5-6 TGTGCCAGCAGCTTTAAGGGGGGGCCAGGGGGCAACCATAACTATGGCTACACCTTC CASSFKGGPGGNHNYGYTF
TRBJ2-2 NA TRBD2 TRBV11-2 TGTGCCAGCTCCCTAGCGGGGGGGCCCGGGGAGCTGTTTTTT CASSLAGGPGELFF
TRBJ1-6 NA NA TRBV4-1 TGCGCCAGCAGCCAATATGTCCGGGTAGTCTATAATTCACCCCTCCACTTT CASSQYVRVVYNSPLHF
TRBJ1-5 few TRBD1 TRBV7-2 TGTGCCAGCAGCCCGCGGACAGGGCAAAGCAATCAGCCCCAGCATTTT CASSPRTGQSNQPQHF
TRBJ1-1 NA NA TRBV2 TGTGCCAGCACAGGAAACACTGAAGCTTTCTTT CASTGNTEAFF
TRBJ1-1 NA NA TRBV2 TGTGCCAGCAGTGTAAGGACAGTCGAAGCTTTCTTT CASSVRTVEAFF
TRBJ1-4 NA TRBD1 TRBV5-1 TGCGCCAGCAGCTTCCGGACAGGTTCAACTAATGAAAAACTGTTTTTT CASSFRTGSTNEKLFF
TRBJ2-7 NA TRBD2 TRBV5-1 TGCGCCAGCAGCTTAAATAGCGGGACCCTCGAGCAGTACTTC CASSLNSGTLEQYF
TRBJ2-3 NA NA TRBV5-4 TGTGCCAGCAGCCCCCCGGGAACCACAGATACGCAGTATTTT CASSPPGTTDTQYF
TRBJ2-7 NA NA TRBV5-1 TGCGCCAGCAGAGTTGGGACTGCTACTTCCTACGAGCAGTACTTC CASRVGTATSYEQYF
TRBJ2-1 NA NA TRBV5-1 TGCGCCAGCAAAGGGGGGACTAACAATGAGCAGTTCTTC CASKGGTNNEQFF
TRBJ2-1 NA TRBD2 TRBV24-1 TGTGCCACCAGTGATCCGGGACTAGCGGGAGATGAGCAGTTCTTC CATSDPGLAGDEQFF
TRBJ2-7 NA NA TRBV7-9 TGTGCCAGCAGCTTTGGGGGGGCCAGCTCCTACGAGCAGTACTTC CASSFGGASSYEQYF
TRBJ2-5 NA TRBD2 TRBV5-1 TGCGCCAGCAGCTTGGCCCTAGCGGGGGGTGGCGAGACCCAGTACTTC CASSLALAGGGETQYF
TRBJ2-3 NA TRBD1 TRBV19 TGTGCCACCCGGGACAGGGGAAGAGTTTCAGATACGCAGTATTTT CATRDRGRVSDTQYF
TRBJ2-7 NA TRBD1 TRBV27 TGTGCCAGCAGAAAACAGGGGGCGAGTGATTACGAGCAGTACTTC CASRKQGASDYEQYF
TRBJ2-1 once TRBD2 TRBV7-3 TGTGCCAGCAGCTTAATGGTTGTAGCGGGTACTGGTGAGCAGTTCTTC CASSLMVVAGTGEQFF
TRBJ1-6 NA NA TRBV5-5 TGTGCCAGCAGCTTGGCCGCCCCGAGCTCCTATAATTCACCCCTCCACTTT CASSLAAPSSYNSPLHF
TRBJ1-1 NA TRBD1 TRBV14 TGTGCCAGCAGCTATCGACAGGGGCTGAACACTGAAGCTTTCTTT CASSYRQGLNTEAFF
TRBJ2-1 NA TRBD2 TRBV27 TGTGCCAGCACGGGGGGTGGCTACAATGAGCAGTTCTTC CASTGGGYNEQFF
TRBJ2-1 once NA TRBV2 TGTGCCAGCAGTGTGATGGGCAGTCCCTCCTACAATGAGCAGTTCTTC CASSVMGSPSYNEQFF
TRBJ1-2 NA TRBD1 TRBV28 TGTGCCAGCAGTTTGGGGACAGGGGGAGGAAGGTATGGCTACACCTTC CASSLGTGGGRYGYTF
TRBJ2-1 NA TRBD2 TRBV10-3 TGTGCCATCAGGTTGGGACTAGCGGGGGTAAATGAGCAGTTCTTC CAIRLGLAGVNEQFF
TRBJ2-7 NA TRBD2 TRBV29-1 TGCAGCGTTAGGGAGGGTTCCTACGAGCAGTACTTC CSVREGSYEQYF
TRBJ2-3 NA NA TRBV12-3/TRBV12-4 TGTGCCAGCAAGCGAGGGATAGCAGATACGCAGTATTTT CASKRGIADTQYF
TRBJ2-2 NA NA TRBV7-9 TGTGCCAGCAGCTTGGTAGTAGTCACCGGGGAGCTGTTTTTT CASSLVVVTGELFF
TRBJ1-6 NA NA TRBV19 TGTGCCAGTAGTACCTACTGGGGGCAGGGGTCACCCCTCCACTTT CASSTYWGQGSPLHF
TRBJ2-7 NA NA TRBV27 TGTGCCAGCAGTCCCTCCCTCTCCTACGAGCAGTACTTC CASSPSLSYEQYF
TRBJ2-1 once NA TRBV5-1 TGCGCCAGCAGCTCACCTCCGGGAGACCCCTACAATGAGCAGTTCTTC CASSSPPGDPYNEQFF
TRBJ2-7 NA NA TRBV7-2 TGTGCCAGCAGCCGCAAACCTCCTGGACCGACAGGAAACTCCTACGAGCAGTACTTC CASSRKPPGPTGNSYEQYF
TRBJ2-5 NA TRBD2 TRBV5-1 TGCGCCAGCAGCTTGGAGCCTAGCGGGAGCGAGACCCAGTACTTC CASSLEPSGSETQYF
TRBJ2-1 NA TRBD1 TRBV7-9 TGTGCCAGCAGCTCATTGACAGGGAAGGACTACAATGAGCAGTTCTTC CASSSLTGKDYNEQFF
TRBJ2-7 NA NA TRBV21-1 TGTGCCAGCAGCAAAGGCGGGGGCAGGCGGTTGTCCTACGAGCAGTACTTC CASSKGGGRRLSYEQYF
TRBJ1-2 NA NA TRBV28 TGTGCCAGCAGTTTAAGTCAACAGTCCTATGGCTACACCTTC CASSLSQQSYGYTF
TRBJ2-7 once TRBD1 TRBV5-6 TGTGCCAGCAGGAAACCGGGACAGGGTTTCTACGAGCAGTACTTC CASRKPGQGFYEQYF
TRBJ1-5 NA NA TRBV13 TGTGCCAGCAGCCGCAGGGGACGCAGCAATCAGCCCCAGCATTTT CASSRRGRSNQPQHF
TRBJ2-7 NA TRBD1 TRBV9 TGTGCCAGCAGCGTAGAGGGACAGCCTCCCTACGAGCAGTACTTC CASSVEGQPPYEQYF
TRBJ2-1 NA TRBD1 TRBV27 TGTGCCAGCAGTTTATCGGGGACAGGACTTATAGTAAATGAGCAGTTCTTC CASSLSGTGLIVNEQFF
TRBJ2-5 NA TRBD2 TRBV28 TGTGCCAGCACTCAGCGGGGCGGAGAGACCCAGTACTTC CASTQRGGETQYF
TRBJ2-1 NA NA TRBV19 TGTGCCAGTAGTCCCCGACAGCCCTACAATGAGCAGTTCTTC CASSPRQPYNEQFF
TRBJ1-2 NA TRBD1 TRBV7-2 TGTGCCAGCAGCTTGCAGGACAGGGGCTATGGCTACACCTTC CASSLQDRGYGYTF
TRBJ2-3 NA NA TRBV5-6 TGTGCCAGCAGACCAGGGTTTAGCACAGATACGCAGTATTTT CASRPGFSTDTQYF
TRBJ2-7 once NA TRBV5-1 TGCGCCAGCAGCTTGTGGCAGACTTCAAGCTCCTACGAGCAGTACTTC CASSLWQTSSSYEQYF
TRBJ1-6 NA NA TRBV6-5 TGTGCCAGCAGTTACTCAGGCAAGGGGTATAATTCACCCCTCCACTTT CASSYSGKGYNSPLHF